This T cell receptor beta chain was sequenced during a study of CD8 T cells in Susac syndrome. The authors reverse transcribed about 0.5 to 1 ug RNA with random hexamers. An immunoSEQ multiplex PCR generated amplified TCR beta CDR3 products spanning 54 Vbeta and 13 Jbeta. TCRdb passed the immunoSEQ multiplex PCR reads through MiXCR, listing each CDR3 protein once. The table records about 190,000 distinct CDR3 sequences, 90% to 97% of them present only once. Regarding this clonotype: Its target is unknown.

Broader study findings: The study's TCR sequencing and HLA analysis covered a relatively small number of individuals, and the study acknowledged this. CD4+ T cell repertoires in Susac syndrome exhibited no evidence of clonal expansion.

The V gene's germline CDR1 is DFQATT and CDR2 SNEGSKA (reference sequence). The junction had 12 bases not matched to a gene; V was cut back by 6 bases and J by 6 bases. The CDR3 has 14 amino acids. Sequenced: CD4+ T cells from PBMCs. This clonotype originated in a human donor with Susac syndrome. The rearrangement uses TRBV20-1 and TRBJ2-7; TRBD1 matches 9 bases. CDR3 amino acids: CSATYRGRTLEQYF. The CDR3 bases are TGCAGTGCAACCTACAGGGGGCGGACCCTCGAGCAGTACTTC.